Below are 12 T cell receptor beta chains sequenced from a single sample in a study of cytomegalovirus exposure and HLA in healthy donors. The PCR employed 60 Vbeta primers together with 13 Jbeta primers. The protocol was immunoSEQ multiplex PCR, while the TCRdb copy is restricted to in-frame clones and leaves out a portion. Of some 220,000 clones in the sample, 77% were seen once. The sequenced material came from PBMCs. Receptors originate from a woman aged 55-70 years in good health and CMV-seropositive.

V usage is TRBV11-2 and J usage is TRBJ2-7; no clear D gene. This CDR3 is 11 amino acids long. The germline V gene has CDR1 SGHAT and CDR2 FQNNGV. Trimming took off 3 bases at V and 3 bases at J, with 3 bases between the two ends. For the CDR3, the DNA is TGTGCCAGCAGCTTCTTCTACGAGCAGTACTTC. Translated, it gives CASSFFYEQYF.

This clone was detected a few times. The chain links TRBV7-6 to TRBJ2-7; TRBD2 matches at 7 bases. The CDR3 loop spans 14 amino acids. In germline, CDR1 is SGHVS, CDR2 FNYEAQ. V lost 4 bases to trimming and J lost 8 bases; unmatched junction nucleotides: 11. The CDR3 sequence is CASSSVVGGPKQYF. As DNA, the CDR3 is TGTGCCAGCAGCTCCGTGGTGGGAGGGCCCAAGCAGTACTTC.

V is TRBV7-2 and J is TRBJ1-2; D remains unclear. This CDR3 contains 15 residues. Trimming took off 3 bases at V and 4 bases at J, with 15 bases between the two ends. CDR1 and CDR2 (germline): SGHTA, FQGNSA. The DNA of the CDR3 is TGTGCCAGCAGCTTTGACCCCTCAGGAGGCTATGGCTACACCTTC. As protein: CASSFDPSGGYGYTF. The variable domain in full, with the rest retrieved from reference TRBV7-2 and TRBJ1-2, is GAGVSQSPSNKVTEKGKDVELRCDPISGHTALYWYRQSLGQGLEFLIYFQGNSAPDKSGLPSDRFSAERTGGSVSTLTIQRTQQEDSAVYLCASSFDPSGGYGYTFGSGTRLTVV.

This chain uses TRBV25-1 with TRBJ2-7; 7 bases agree with TRBD2. Trimming at V came to 2 bases and at J to 5 bases, leaving 6 bases not matched to a gene. Germline V CDR1 and CDR2: MGHDK, SYGVNS. The CDR3 has 14 residues. The CDR3 DNA is TGTGCCAGCAGTGAAGCGGGAGCGCCAGACGAGCAGTACTTC. It codes for CASSEAGAPDEQYF.

The chain uses TRBV10-3 and TRBJ2-1, with 13 bases aligning to TRBD2. Germline V lookup: CDR1 ENHRY, CDR2 SYGVKD. This CDR3 has 16 amino acids. Germline trimming cut 6 bases from V and 0 bases from J; bases unmatched to any gene: 2. CDR3 nucleotide sequence: TGTGCCATCAGCCGGACTAGCGGGAGCTCCTACAATGAGCAGTTCTTC. Its protein is CAISRTSGSSYNEQFF.

The V gene is TRBV29-1, the J gene TRBJ1-1, with 7 bases that match TRBD1. Germline-derived CDR1 and CDR2 are SQVTM and ANQGSEA. J gave up 2 bases and V 3 bases, and 6 bases lay outside the gene matches. This CDR3 region has 14 residues. This CDR3 is CSVDSGTANTEAFF. Here the CDR3 DNA reads TGCAGCGTTGATTCCGGGACAGCAAACACTGAAGCTTTCTTT.

The chain links TRBV6-6 to TRBJ1-5, with 9 bases fitting TRBD1. Germline CDR1 and CDR2: MNHNY and SVGAGI (reference sequence). The V gene end was trimmed by 8 bases and the J gene end by 4 bases; junction bases not matched to a gene: 6. The CDR3 has 14 amino acids. The CDR3 protein is CASGPGQGNQPQHF. CDR3 coding DNA: TGTGCCAGCGGCCCGGGACAGGGAAATCAGCCCCAGCATTTT.

The V gene is TRBV5-1, the J gene TRBJ1-5; 7 bases are shared with TRBD1. The germline CDR1 and CDR2 sequences are SGHRS and YFSETQ. J gave up 6 bases and V 0 bases, and 6 bases lay outside the gene matches. The CDR3 covers 15 residues. CDR3 sequence reads: CASSLGDSPVQPQHF. The CDR3 bases are TGCGCCAGCAGCTTGGGGGACAGCCCGGTTCAGCCCCAGCATTTT. The full variable domain, in which reference TRBV5-1 and TRBJ1-5 provide the parts outside the CDR3, is KAGVTQTPRYLIKTRGQQVTLSCSPISGHRSVSWYQQTPGQGLQFLFEYFSETQRNKGNFPGRFSGRQFSNSRSEMNVSTLELGDSALYLCASSLGDSPVQPQHFGDGTRLSIL.

This rearrangement joins TRBV5-6 to TRBJ1-2, with TRBD1 as a possible D gene (5 bases). Germline-derived CDR1 and CDR2 are SGHDT and YYEEEE. Trimming left V 5 bases short and J 0 bases short, with 11 bases between. This CDR3 comprises 14 residues. The CDR3 region has the DNA TGTGCCAGCAGTAGACGGGGGGCTAACTATGGCTACACCTTC. This translates into CASSRRGANYGYTF.

This chain joins TRBV5-1 and TRBJ2-7; D might be TRBD2 (7 bases). This CDR3 is 13 amino acids long. V was shortened by 3 bases and J by 7 bases, with 14 bases between the two germline ends. Per the germline V gene, CDR1 is SGHRS and CDR2 is YFSETQ. This chain's CDR3 is CASSYNREGEQYF. For the CDR3, the DNA is TGCGCCAGCAGCTACAACAGGGAGGGGGAGCAGTACTTC.

The chain recombines TRBV5-4 with TRBJ2-5, with a possible D match to TRBD2 (5 bases). The V and J ends lost 2 bases and 4 bases respectively, with 15 bases between them. The CDR3 totals 15 residues. Germline V gene lookup returns CDR1 SGHNT and CDR2 YYREEE (reference sequence). The CDR3 DNA sequence: TGTGCCAGCAGCTTAGGTCTGGCGGGTAGAGAGACCCAGTACTTC. It translates to CASSLGLAGRETQYF.

The rearrangement joins TRBV28 to TRBJ1-2, with 7 bases that match TRBD1. The V gene end was trimmed by 5 bases and the J gene end by 4 bases; junction bases not matched to a gene: 13. Per germline, CDR1 MDHEN and CDR2 SYDVKM. This CDR3 is 16 amino acids long. This CDR3 reads CASSPGTAIPFYGYTF. CDR3 DNA: TGTGCCAGCAGTCCCGGGACAGCCATCCCTTTCTATGGCTACACCTTC.